This T cell receptor (beta chain) came from a study of CXCR3-negative and CXCR3-positive naive CD8 T cells (dated by TCRdb to between 2017 and 2020). Looking at the study overall: Some 130 million TRB reads were obtained in total, roughly 1.5 +/- 0.3 million reads per library. Diversity and physicochemical repertoire analyses were performed on about a dozen donors pooled from two independent experiments. For the TRBV-TRBJ cluster analysis, the naive subsets came from 5 or 6 donors, while the memory cells came from 3 donors.

Each CD8+ T cell subset was flow-sorted in triplicate, with 300,000 cells per subset placed directly into RLT lysis buffer. To keep memory contaminants out, a stringent definition of naive CD8+ T cells was applied: CD45RO-CCR7+CD27+CD95-. Peripheral blood mononuclear cells were isolated from buffy coats by standard density gradient centrifugation. A FACSAria III was used to flow-sort naive CXCR3-negative and CXCR3-positive CD8+ T cells. Total RNA was extracted from sorted cells using an RNeasy Mini Kit. The instrument given in TCRdb is NextSeq 550. The Human TCR Profiling Kit (MiLaboratory) was used to prepare UMI-labeled 5' RACE TRB cDNA libraries. The full amount of extracted RNA was used for cDNA synthesis, and the full amount of resulting cDNA was used for PCR amplification. Libraries were prepared in parallel with an identical number of PCR cycles. In the paper's pipeline: About 50,000 +/- 10,000 unique UMI-labeled TRB cDNA molecules per library were extracted with MIGEC and MiXCR, with at least two reads per UMI required. An average of roughly 40,000 +/- 10,000 functional in-frame TRB CDR3 nucleotide clonotypes without stop codons was found per library. After downsampling to 5000 UMI-labeled TRB molecules per sample, diversity metrics such as normalized Shannon-Wiener and Chao1 were calculated in VDJtools. VDJtools computed clonotype-size-weighted physicochemical properties of the central five CDR3 residues: interaction energy, strength, volume and Kidera factor 4. Reprocessed by TCRdb, the reads give a single entry per CDR3 protein sequence, without DNA. TCRdb, rather than the study authors, made the V and J calls. The table of this sample itemizes more than 5,500 distinct CDR3 sequences. 1.5% to 2% of the sample is held by the ten biggest clonotypes.

Beyond this particular receptor, the publication reports: TRB CDR3s from CXCR3-positive naive cells showed higher hydrophobicity (lower Kidera factor 4), lower energy, and higher strength and volume indices than CXCR3-negative naive cells. Similar TRBV-TRBJ usage was shown by naive CXCR3-negative and CXCR3-positive cells from the same donor, whereas distinct patterns were shown by memory cells. Because CXCR3 expression was partially decreased after cryopreservation, freshly isolated PBMCs were used for most assays. Because surface CD5, which is linked to self-reactivity in mice, was comparable between the naive subsets, TCR interaction strength was also inferred from TRB CDR3 physicochemical properties. Comparably high repertoire diversity was found in both naive subsets, whereas much lower repertoire diversity was found in memory CD8+ T cells.

No count is recorded, yet this clonotype rates as medium-sized (0.01 to 0.1%) from its frequency. Its binding antigen is unknown. This clonotype was obtained from a human donor in good health. Some clones in this sample may be carry-over from other donors' samples. Sequenced: naive CXCR3+ CD8+ T cells from blood. The cell subset or site label, as the study defines it: CD45RO-CCR7+CD27+CD95- naive CD8+ T cells expressing CXCR3 (TNR3+).

The CDR3 reads as follows: CASSLKVGPNTEAFF. The chain was built from TRBV12-3 or TRBV12-4 and TRBJ1-1. From cysteine to phenylalanine, the CDR3 is 15 amino acids long. No DNA is given.